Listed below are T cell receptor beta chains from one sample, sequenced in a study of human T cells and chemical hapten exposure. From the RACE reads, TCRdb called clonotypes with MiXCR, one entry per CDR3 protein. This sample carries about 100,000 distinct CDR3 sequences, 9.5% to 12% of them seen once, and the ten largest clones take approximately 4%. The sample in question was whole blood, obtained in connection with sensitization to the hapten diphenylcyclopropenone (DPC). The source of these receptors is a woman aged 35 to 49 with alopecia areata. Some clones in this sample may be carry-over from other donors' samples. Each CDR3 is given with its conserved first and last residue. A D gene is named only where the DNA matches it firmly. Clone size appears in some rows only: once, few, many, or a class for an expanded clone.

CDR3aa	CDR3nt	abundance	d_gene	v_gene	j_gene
CSVEGTTAYEQYF	TGCAGCGTTGAAGGGACTACCGCCTACGAGCAGTACTTC	-	-	TRBV29-1	TRBJ2-7
CASSLGSAGGMDEQFF	TGCGCCAGCAGCCTGGGATCAGCGGGGGGGATGGATGAGCAGTTCTTC	few	TRBD2	TRBV4-3	TRBJ2-1
CSVSDRGTEAFF	TGCAGTGTCTCCGACAGGGGCACTGAAGCTTTCTTT	-	TRBD1	TRBV20-1	TRBJ1-1
CASSQKTSYTGELFF	TGTGCCAGCAGCCAGAAGACTAGCTACACCGGGGAGCTGTTTTTT	-	TRBD2	TRBV5-4	TRBJ2-2
CAISESFMTGHTDTQYF	TGTGCCATCAGTGAGTCGTTCATGACAGGGCACACAGATACGCAGTATTTT	-	TRBD1	TRBV10-3	TRBJ2-3
CAWSRQGGYEQYF	TGTGCCTGGAGCAGGCAGGGGGGCTACGAGCAGTACTTC	-	-	TRBV30	TRBJ2-7
CASSPGTDGNTIYF	TGCGCCAGCAGCCCGGGGACCGACGGAAACACCATATATTTT	-	-	TRBV5-1	TRBJ1-3
CASLPQGLAGDNEQFF	TGTGCCAGCCTCCCCCAAGGACTAGCGGGAGACAATGAGCAGTTCTTC	few	TRBD2	TRBV28	TRBJ2-1
CAWSVTAEAFF	TGTGCCTGGAGTGTAACGGCTGAAGCTTTCTTT	few	-	TRBV30	TRBJ1-1
CASSIAGAWEQFF	TGTGCCAGTAGTATTGCGGGGGCTTGGGAGCAGTTCTTC	few	-	TRBV19	TRBJ2-1
CASSIGNTNTQYF	TGTGCCAGTAGTATCGGGAACACGAATACGCAGTATTTT	-	-	TRBV19	TRBJ2-3
CASSPDGGRAPDTQYF	TGTGCCAGCTCACCGGATGGCGGGAGGGCCCCAGATACGCAGTATTTT	many	TRBD2	TRBV18	TRBJ2-3
CASSLLPNEQYF	TGTGCCAGCAGTTTATTACCTAACGAGCAGTACTTC	-	-	TRBV28	TRBJ2-7
CASRRQQNEQYF	TGTGCCAGCAGGAGACAACAGAACGAGCAGTACTTC	few	-	TRBV12-3/TRBV12-4	TRBJ2-7
CASSTRLAAYQETQYF	TGTGCCAGCAGTACCCGACTAGCGGCGTACCAAGAGACCCAGTACTTC	-	TRBD2	TRBV28	TRBJ2-5
CASSLDFRDRGPKETQYF	TGTGCCAGCAGTTTAGACTTTAGGGACAGGGGGCCCAAAGAGACCCAGTACTTC	few	TRBD1	TRBV28	TRBJ2-5
CASSLRLAGVQNEQFF	TGTGCCAGCAGCCTCCGACTAGCGGGGGTTCAGAATGAGCAGTTCTTC	-	TRBD2	TRBV9	TRBJ2-1
CSVEDLGASRSYNEQFF	TGCAGCGTTGAAGATCTGGGGGCTTCACGCTCCTACAATGAGCAGTTCTTC	-	-	TRBV29-1	TRBJ2-1
CASSWTWAYGYTF	TGTGCCAGCAGTTGGACCTGGGCCTATGGCTACACCTTC	many	-	TRBV28	TRBJ1-2
CASSQSLGPGAYEQYF	TGCGCCAGCAGTCAATCGTTAGGACCAGGTGCCTACGAGCAGTACTTC	few	-	TRBV23-1	TRBJ2-7
CASGNAGELFF	TGTGCCAGCGGGAACGCCGGGGAGCTGTTTTTT	-	-	TRBV11-2	TRBJ2-2
CASSPRGGSTDTQYF	TGTGCCAGCAGCCCCCGGGGGGGGTCGACAGATACGCAGTATTTT	-	TRBD2	TRBV9	TRBJ2-3
CSARVVDYEQYF	TGCAGTGCTAGAGTAGTAGATTACGAGCAGTACTTC	many	-	TRBV20-1	TRBJ2-7
CASSFQGGDLAKNIQYF	TGTGCCAGCAGTTTCCAGGGAGGAGACTTAGCCAAAAACATTCAGTACTTC	-	-	TRBV6-2/TRBV6-3	TRBJ2-4
CASSLTSGYEQYF	TGTGCCAGCAGTTTGACATCCGGCTACGAGCAGTACTTC	-	-	TRBV28	TRBJ2-7
CASSQDQETQRYF	TGCGCCAGCAGCCAGGACCAGGAGACCCAGCGGTACTTC	few	-	TRBV4-3	TRBJ2-7
CATSFGVNTEAFF	TGTGCCACCTCGTTTGGGGTGAACACTGAAGCTTTCTTT	-	-	TRBV5-4	TRBJ1-1
CASTQDSGDTMITYEQYF	TGTGCCAGCACTCAAGACTCCGGAGACACGATGATCACCTACGAGCAGTACTTC	few	-	TRBV6-2/TRBV6-3	TRBJ2-7
CASGLSYNEQFF	TGTGCTAGTGGTCTCTCCTACAATGAGCAGTTCTTC	few	-	TRBV12-5	TRBJ2-1
CASSPSISPGGDTQYF	TGTGCCAGCAGCCCCTCGATCTCGCCAGGGGGAGATACGCAGTATTTT	few	TRBD1	TRBV7-9	TRBJ2-3
CATSKGGQGSYNEQFF	TGTGCCACCAGTAAAGGTGGGCAGGGGTCCTACAATGAGCAGTTCTTC	-	-	TRBV6-2/TRBV6-3	TRBJ2-1
CASSLQQHGGEQYF	TGTGCCAGCAGTTTACAACAACACGGAGGGGAGCAGTACTTC	few	-	TRBV27	TRBJ2-7